This T cell receptor (beta chain) was found in a study of OX40 agonist ivuxolimab in advanced cancers. Looking at the study overall: Ivuxolimab was a fully human IgG2 agonistic monoclonal antibody targeting the costimulatory receptor OX40 (CD134). Intravenous ivuxolimab was administered to patients every 2 weeks at six dose levels: 0.01, 0.1, 0.3, 1.5, 3 and 10 mg/kg. Of the roughly 54 patients in dose escalation, some 20 had hepatocellular carcinoma, around 15 had melanoma, 9 had renal cell carcinoma and 9 had head and neck cancer. A male proportion of around 80% and a mean age of 60 years, ranging from 23 to 79, were recorded for the dose-escalation cohort. Prior anti-PD-1, anti-PD-L1 or anti-CTLA-4 therapy was permitted, and 40% to 50% of dose-escalation patients had received checkpoint inhibitors. Partial responses were achieved by three dose-escalation patients, of whom one had hepatocellular carcinoma and two had cutaneous melanoma. The point of sequencing TCRbeta in the periphery was to test whether ivuxolimab changed TCR sequence diversity and drove clonal T-cell expansion. The paper describes the monotherapy dose-escalation part (N ≈ 52 patients) of the phase I trial of ivuxolimab.

Genomic DNA was extracted from sorted cells for sequencing of the TCRbeta CDR3 region. TCRbeta CDR3 regions were sequenced using the immunoSEQ Assay. TCRdb retrieved this table from immuneACCESS and kept in-frame rearrangements only. Not all clones are present; in checked studies, unresolved V genes account for under half, and no reason is known for the remainder. The sample profile shows 30,000 or so clones; 90% of them were found once. Of the sample, 24% falls within the top ten clones. What the authors observed across the whole study: At doses of 0.1 to 3.0 mg/kg, clonal expansion of both CD4+ and CD8+ T cells in blood was seen between baseline and week 6. Low levels of normalized T-cell clonal expansion were also seen in some nonresponding patients. Antigen specificity was not determined for the clonally expanded peripheral T cells. In the 0.1-3.0 mg/kg groups, partial responders had among the lowest normalized peripheral clonal expansion, particularly in CD8+ T cells. On average, CD8+ T cells showed more expanded clones than CD4+ T cells after ivuxolimab.

About this clone itself: The antigen this receptor binds is unknown. No per-base quality is available; no much larger clone lies one base away.

Including cysteine and phenylalanine, the CDR3 has 14 amino acids. Here the CDR3 DNA is all that survives: 42 bases in frame from base 1. Compared with germline, V lacks 5 bases and J lacks 3 bases; bases without a gene match: 6. Looking up the germline V gene yields CDR1 SQVTM and CDR2 ANQGSEA. The trial excluded patients who had a history of autoimmune disease or were on systemic immunosuppression. Peripheral blood for TCR sequencing was collected from all dose cohorts at baseline, on cycle 4 day 1, and on cycle 7 day 1. Samples came from an open-label, multicenter, first-in-human phase I dose-escalation trial of ivuxolimab. Adults with locally advanced or metastatic head and neck squamous cell, hepatocellular, melanoma or renal cell carcinoma were enrolled in the trial. Before TCR sequencing, CD4+ T cells and CD8+ T cells were sorted from peripheral blood as separate populations.

This sequence was found in an adult with an advanced solid tumor such as melanoma, head and neck, liver or kidney cancer. The rearranged chain carries TRBV29-1 and TRBJ2-5, with 10 middle bases fitting TRBD2. Sequenced material: CD4+ or CD8+ T cells sorted from blood, taken in a trial of the OX40 agonist ivuxolimab. At the DNA level, the sequence is TGCAGCGTTCCTATTCTAGCGGGGGAAGAGACCCAGTACTTC. It translates to CSVPILAGEETQYF.